One sample yielded the 24 T cell receptor beta chains listed below, sequenced in a study of blood T cell repertoires in COVID-19. Using immunoSEQ multiplex PCR, the repertoire was profiled, and TCRdb retains in-frame clones only, with some absent. This sample has about 78,000 clones, with about 90% found just once. Sequenced: peripheral blood. The receptor source for this set is a woman in her 50s in a cohort sampled during active COVID-19.

This chain uses TRBV6-6 with TRBJ2-1; 8 positions agree with TRBD2. The length of the CDR3 is 15 residues. V lost 0 bases, J lost 7 bases, and 5 bases stayed unmatched. The germline V gene encodes CDR1 MNHNY and CDR2 SVGAGI (reference sequence). CDR3 coding DNA: TGTGCCAGCAGTTACTCAGACGGGAGGGTAAATGAGCAGTTCTTC. Residues: CASSYSDGRVNEQFF.

The genes are TRBV18 and TRBJ2-7; 10 bases map to TRBD2. The CDR3 consists of 19 residues. J lost 2 bases, V lost 2 bases, and 15 bases had no gene match. The V gene's germline CDR1 is KGHSH and CDR2 LQKENI. The CDR3 reads CASSPTRAGGPLGTYEQYF. Written as DNA, the CDR3 is TGTGCCAGCTCACCAACCCGAGCGGGAGGGCCGCTTGGGACCTACGAGCAGTACTTC.

The chain combines TRBV5-8 with TRBJ1-1; D may be TRBD1 (5 bases). V shed 1 base and J shed 10 bases, with 14 bases lying between them. This CDR3 has 13 amino acids. Per the germline V gene, CDR1 is SGHTS and CDR2 is YDEGEE. CDR3 in DNA: TGTGCCAGCAGCTTGTGGCAGGGAAGGCGAGCTTTCTTT. This encodes CASSLWQGRRAFF. The entire variable domain, with the rest obtained from reference TRBV5-8 and TRBJ1-1, is as follows: EAGVTQSPTHLIKTRGQQATLRCSPISGHTSVYWYQQALGLGLQFLLWYDEGEERNRGNFPPRFSGRQFPNYSSELNVNALELEDSALYLCASSLWQGRRAFFGQGTRLTVV.

The J gene is TRBJ2-1, the V gene TRBV19; TRBD2 matches at 11 bases. Germline values: CDR1 LNHDA, CDR2 SQIVND (reference sequence). V lost 5 bases to trimming and J lost 1 base; unmatched junction nucleotides: 13. The CDR3 length is 19 residues. The CDR3 reads CASSPRGLAGGRSYNEQFF. CDR3 bases: TGTGCCAGTAGTCCAAGAGGCCTAGCGGGAGGACGGTCCTACAATGAGCAGTTCTTC.

The V gene is TRBV3-1 (or the pseudogene TRBV3-2), the J gene TRBJ1-6; TRBD1 is a possible D gene (5 bases). V shed 8 bases and J shed 10 bases, with 15 bases lying between them. Germline values: CDR1 LGHDT, CDR2 YNNKEL (reference sequence). This CDR3 comprises 13 residues. In nucleotides, the CDR3 is TGTGCCAGCCGTGGGGCCGGGGGGTCACCCCTCCACTTT. This codes for CASRGAGGSPLHF.

This chain links TRBV14 with TRBJ1-1, with 7 bases fitting TRBD1. The CDR3 spans 19 residues. Germline V lookup: CDR1 SGHDN, CDR2 FVKESK. V lost 2 bases and J lost 0; bases outside the gene matches: 15. CDR3 sequence (DNA): TGTGCCAGCAGCCAACACCGGGTCGACAGGGTTTTCATGAACACTGAAGCTTTCTTT. It specifies CASSQHRVDRVFMNTEAFF.

This chain connects TRBV27 to TRBJ2-1; 13 bases agree with TRBD2. Trimming took 5 bases from V and 3 from J; bases not matched to a gene: 4. Germline assignment: CDR1 MNHEY and CDR2 SMNVEV (reference sequence). The CDR3 extends over 16 amino acids. The CDR3: CASSAGLAGFYNEQFF. DNA of the CDR3: TGTGCCAGCAGTGCGGGACTAGCGGGGTTCTACAATGAGCAGTTCTTC.

J is TRBJ1-5 and V is TRBV18; 9 nucleotides agree with TRBD1. This CDR3 spans 15 amino acids. V dropped 3 bases and J dropped 5; count of bases not matched to a gene: 5. Germline lookup yields CDR1 KGHSH and CDR2 LQKENI. DNA for the CDR3: TGTGCCAGCTCACCGGGACAGGGATTTTATCAGCCCCAGCATTTT. It encodes CASSPGQGFYQPQHF.

The V call is TRBV3-1 (or the pseudogene TRBV3-2), the J call TRBJ1-1, with D perhaps TRBD1 (5 bases). The germline V and J ends were trimmed by 1 base and 10 bases, with 10 bases remaining between them. The germline V gene has CDR1 LGHDT and CDR2 YNNKEL (reference sequence). The CDR3 consists of 12 residues. In DNA, the CDR3 is TGTGCCAGCAGCCAAGCAGGGAGGGGAGCTTTCTTT. Encoded protein: CASSQAGRGAFF.

V gene TRBV11-2 combines with J gene TRBJ1-1; D is uncertain. Trimming cost V 1 base and J 10 bases, with 19 bases left between them. The CDR3 covers 15 residues. Per germline, CDR1 SGHAT and CDR2 FQNNGV. The CDR3 region is CASSLAYHSRRAAFF. DNA for the CDR3: TGTGCCAGCAGCTTAGCTTACCATTCCCGGAGGGCAGCTTTCTTT.

V and J are TRBV27 and TRBJ1-1; D is ambiguous. Germline CDR1 and CDR2: MNHEY and SMNVEV (reference sequence). CDR3 length equals 13 residues. V was clipped by 8 bases and J by 3 bases, with 13 bases between them. CDR3 region: CASGPLPDTEAFF. In DNA form, the CDR3 reads TGTGCCAGCGGTCCCTTACCAGACACTGAAGCTTTCTTT.

The chain combines TRBV6-6 with TRBJ2-2; 7 bases map to TRBD1. The trim removed 11 bases at V and 3 bases at J, leaving 12 bases unmatched. The CDR3 contains 15 residues. Germline lookup yields CDR1 MNHNY and CDR2 SVGAGI (reference sequence). Written as DNA, the CDR3 is TGTGCCTGTTACCCAGGGGGAGAGGACACCGGGGAGCTGTTTTTT. It yields the protein CACYPGGEDTGELFF.

The chain uses TRBV24-1 and TRBJ1-4; the D is unclear. Between the trimmed V and J ends, which lost 4 bases and 8 bases, there was a span of 13 bases. The CDR3 is made up of 14 amino acids. Germline values: CDR1 KGHDR, CDR2 SFDVKD. CDR3 loop: CATSDRLTGEKLFF. CDR3 DNA sequence: TGTGCCACCAGTGACCGTCTCACGGGGGAAAAACTGTTTTTT.

The chain couples TRBV20-1 to TRBJ2-5; no definite D call. The CDR3 is 12 residues long. The V and J ends lost 4 bases and 2 bases respectively, with 8 bases between them. Germline loops: CDR1 DFQATT, CDR2 SNEGSKA (reference sequence). CDR3: CSAIERQETQYF. DNA of the CDR3: TGCAGTGCTATTGAGCGTCAAGAGACCCAGTACTTC.

The gene calls are TRBV6-5 and TRBJ2-7, with 9 nucleotides matching TRBD2. Per the germline V gene, CDR1 is MNHEY and CDR2 is SVGAGI. The CDR3 loop spans 15 amino acids. Losses at the gene ends were 0 bases for V and 3 bases for J; bases not matched to a gene: 3. CDR3 region: CASSYSTAGGYEQYF. The CDR3 nucleotides read TGTGCCAGCAGTTACTCGACAGCGGGAGGCTACGAGCAGTACTTC.

CDR3 in amino acids: CAGGTSGTYNEQFF. CDR3 DNA: TGTGCCGGGGGGACTAGCGGGACCTACAATGAGCAGTTCTTC. The chain joins TRBV2 to TRBJ2-1, with TRBD2 matching over 13 bases. The V gene's germline CDR1 is SNHLY and CDR2 FYNNEI. The CDR3 is made up of 14 amino acids. With 11 bases clipped from V and 2 bases from J, the junction kept 3 bases outside the gene matches.

This rearrangement joins TRBV28 to TRBJ1-1; D is perhaps TRBD1 (5 bases). The germline V gene encodes CDR1 MDHEN and CDR2 SYDVKM. The CDR3 covers 15 residues. V was clipped by 5 bases and J by 4 bases, with 17 bases between them. The CDR3 protein is CASSISPGGGTEAFF. The CDR3 DNA reads as TGTGCCAGCAGTATCTCCCCCGGGGGAGGCACTGAAGCTTTCTTT.

The V call is TRBV19, the J call TRBJ2-7; the match to TRBD2 covers 8 bases. V lost 6 bases and J lost 1; bases outside the gene matches: 11. The CDR3 extends over 16 amino acids. Per germline, CDR1 LNHDA and CDR2 SQIVND (reference sequence). Written as DNA, the CDR3 is TGTGCCAGTAGCGCTTTGTATACTAGCGGTTCCTACGAGCAGTACTTC. Translating gives CASSALYTSGSYEQYF. Supplemented by reference TRBV19 and TRBJ2-7, the full variable domain reads DGGITQSPKYLFRKEGQNVTLSCEQNLNHDAMYWYRQDPGQGLRLIYYSQIVNDFQKGDIAEGYSVSREKKESFPLTVTSAQKNPTAFYLCASSALYTSGSYEQYFGPGTRLTVT.

CDR3 sequence (DNA): TGTGCCAGTAGTAAGGTAGGGGGTTCCTACAATGAGCAGTTCTTC. Its protein is CASSKVGGSYNEQFF. V is TRBV19 and J is TRBJ2-1, with D possibly being TRBD1 (6 bases). V lost 4 bases to trimming and J lost 1 base, with 11 bases between them. The CDR3 runs 15 residues. Germline lookup yields CDR1 LNHDA and CDR2 SQIVND (reference sequence).

The chain combines TRBV6-5 with TRBJ2-7; maybe TRBD2 (6 bases). Looked up from germline, CDR1 is MNHEY and CDR2 is SVGAGI. V was pared by 2 bases and J by 6 bases, with 11 bases between. The CDR3 has 13 amino acids. CDR3 region: CASSYGDSGEQYF. The CDR3 region has the DNA TGTGCCAGCAGTTACGGGGACTCTGGCGAGCAGTACTTC.

The genes are TRBV5-6 and TRBJ2-5; D may be TRBD2 (5 bases). Germline V gene data show CDR1 as SGHDT and CDR2 as YYEEEE. The CDR3 totals 12 residues. V was clipped by 4 bases and J by 6 bases, with 10 bases between them. As DNA, the CDR3 is TGTGCCAGCAGCGCTAGCAGGAAGACCCAGTACTTC. Translation gives CASSASRKTQYF.

The V gene is TRBV5-1, the J gene TRBJ2-5; tentative D call: TRBD2 (5 bases). CDR1 and CDR2 from the germline V gene are SGHRS and YFSETQ. The CDR3 contains 14 residues. V lost 5 bases, J lost 4 bases, and 15 bases lay in between. CDR3 DNA sequence: TGCGCCAGCAGTGGCCCGACGGGGAGAGAGACCCAGTACTTC. This encodes CASSGPTGRETQYF.

This chain uses TRBV6-5 with TRBJ2-1; TRBD2 agrees at 8 bases. Germline V gene data show CDR1 as MNHEY and CDR2 as SVGAGI. The CDR3 spans 13 residues. Germline trimming cut 10 bases from V and 6 bases from J; bases unmatched to any gene: 8. CDR3 loop: CAIPGLEPNEQFF. DNA for the CDR3: TGTGCCATACCGGGACTAGAGCCCAATGAGCAGTTCTTC.

This clone was recorded a few times. This sequence joins TRBV11-3 and TRBJ2-5; 7 bases are shared with TRBD1. Unmatched junction bases numbered 4, after V lost 5 bases and J lost 1 base. The CDR3 consists of 14 residues. From germline, CDR1 is SGHNT and CDR2 YENEEA. DNA of the CDR3: TGTGCCAGCAGCCCAGGGACAGCCCAAGAGACCCAGTACTTC. Translated, it gives CASSPGTAQETQYF.